This T cell receptor beta chain was captured in a study of blood T cells in healthy people across ages (dated by TCRdb to the mid-2010s). Broadly, across the study: In model experiments, roughly one uniquely barcoded TCR beta cDNA molecule per two T cells was captured by template switching. Using deep sequencing normalized with unique cDNA molecular identifiers, the study measured how TCR beta repertoire diversity changes with age. To avoid experimental bias, donors of different ages were spread randomly across the sequencing lanes. Two additional independent replicas of 1 million unique cDNA reads from the same blood draw were analyzed for two donors (one aged 18 to 29 and one aged 80 or older). Donors were grouped into four age groups: young (average about 15 years), middle-aged (39), aged (around 60) and long-lived (about 90). Paper-wide results and their limitations: As age increased, observed TCR beta diversity per million T cells dropped in a roughly linear way, and a significant reduction was already evident by age 40. Estimates of total diversity based on one million sequenced T cells were considered lower bounds and underestimates. A strong correlation was found between observed TCR beta diversity and the percentage of naive T cells measured by flow cytometry. Compared with the aged group, more naive CD4+ T cells, fewer expanded clones and increased TCR diversity were shown by the long-lived group, suggesting age selection. The CMV infection status of donors was not known, potentially confounding age-related changes in expanded clonotypes. Because profiling used bulk unsorted PBMCs, naive and antigen-experienced compartments could not be compared conclusively.

The trim is 5 bases for V and 3 bases for J, with a gap of 15 bases between the germline ends. As encoded in the germline V gene, CDR1 is SGHTA while CDR2 is FQGNSA. The CDR3 measures 15 amino acids from cysteine to phenylalanine. Solely the CDR3 DNA is kept, with 45 bases framed from the first base. This clonotype was seen once. Its antigen is currently not known. Within one base of it there is no much larger clone, and no base qualities were kept. Donors were a few dozen systemically healthy Caucasian individuals from Russia aged 6 to 90 years. Each donor gave 8.5 to 10 milliliters of peripheral blood, collected into EDTA-treated Vacutainer tubes. Ficoll-Paque density-gradient centrifugation was used to isolate PBMCs, with at least 6 million obtained per sample. Trizol reagent was used to extract total RNA from the PBMCs, yielding at least 6 micrograms per sample. For every donor, an aliquot of PBMCs went through flow cytometry to measure the percentages of naive CD45RAhigh/CD27high T cells.

The library came from 5' RACE. The second PCR ran for roughly 6 to 11 cycles and used a J-beta primer mix along with a sample-barcoded 5' primer. Each TCR beta cDNA molecule received a unique molecular identifier from a template-switch 5' adaptor carrying 12 random nucleotides. Each sample yielded at least 3 million CDR3-containing paired-end reads. All of the RNA was converted into first-strand cDNA using the Mint cDNA synthesis kit, with a TRBC-specific oligonucleotide serving as the primer. All cDNA was treated with uracil-DNA glycosylase and then went through a first 18-cycle PCR with the universal primers M1SS and BC2_uni_R. On the study's bioinformatics: For normalization, 1 million high-quality reads, each with a distinct molecular identifier, were randomly selected from each sample. Reads with shared molecular identifiers were discarded instead of being binned into consensus sequences. CDR3 identification, clonotype clustering and error correction used MiTCR with a Q25 quality threshold and the strictest error-elimination algorithm. Lower-bound total TCR beta diversity was estimated with a nonparametric unseen species model using Euler transformation. In TCRdb, the public reads were trimmed at Q25 with fastp and aligned with MiXCR, with productive beta chains retained. Here each entry gathers all rows of one CDR3 protein and keeps the most common genes and DNA. These V and J calls are TCRdb output, not the study's own analysis. A total of approximately 2,000,000 distinct CDR3 sequences appear in this sample, about 39% of them only once. 20% to 25% of the sample comes from the top ten.

This TCR derives from a human donor in good health. The chain uses TRBV7-2 and TRBJ2-3; the D gene is possibly TRBD1, with 6 bases matching. Material for sequencing was blood. The CDR3 region: CASSISQGLTDTQYF. The DNA reads as follows: TGTGCCAGCAGCATAAGTCAGGGGTTGACAGATACGCAGTATTTT.